One sample yielded the 6 T cell receptor beta chains listed below, sequenced in a study of blood T cell repertoires in COVID-19. Produced via immunoSEQ multiplex PCR; TCRdb's table is partial and in-frame only. The data hold 120,000 or so clones, with 78% observed a single time. The sample consisted of peripheral blood. These TCRs come from a man in his 70s with acute or convalescent COVID-19.

This rearrangement joins TRBV2 to TRBJ1-1; D gene unclear. The CDR3 length is 13 residues. V shed 1 base and J shed 5 bases, with 8 bases lying between them. Germline V gene data show CDR1 as SNHLY and CDR2 as FYNNEI. The CDR3 bases are TGTGCCAGCAGTGAAGAGAGAGGGACTGAAGCTTTCTTT. Protein: CASSEERGTEAFF.

J is TRBJ2-7 and V is TRBV11-3, with D perhaps TRBD1 (6 bases). The CDR3 runs to 15 residues. The V gene's germline CDR1 is SGHNT and CDR2 YENEEA. The germline V and J ends were trimmed by 3 bases and 1 base, with 13 bases remaining between them. The CDR3 nucleotides are TGTGCCAGCAGCTTTTCAGGGGCCAGGTCCTACGAGCAGTACTTC. Protein sequence: CASSFSGARSYEQYF.

J is TRBJ1-6 and V is TRBV7-2; D may be TRBD1 (5 bases). There are 14 residues in the CDR3. The germline gives CDR1 SGHTA, CDR2 FQGNSA. V lost 5 bases and J lost 6, with 11 bases in between. This CDR3 reads CASSPGQGNSPLHF. The CDR3 region has the DNA TGTGCCAGCAGCCCCGGTCAGGGTAATTCACCCCTCCACTTT. Supplemented by reference TRBV7-2 and TRBJ1-6, the full variable domain reads GAGVSQSPSNKVTEKGKDVELRCDPISGHTALYWYRQSLGQGLEFLIYFQGNSAPDKSGLPSDRFSAERTGGSVSTLTIQRTQQEDSAVYLCASSPGQGNSPLHFGNGTRLTVT.

The CDR3 bases are TGTGCCAGCAGTTCCCCCGGATTGCCGGGAGGGACCCAGTACTTC. This codes for CASSSPGLPGGTQYF. V usage is TRBV28 and J usage is TRBJ2-5; 7 positions agree with TRBD2. With V trimmed by 4 bases and J by 7 bases, 12 bases remained unmatched. The CDR3 is made up of 15 amino acids. Germline CDR1 is MDHEN and CDR2 is SYDVKM.

J is TRBJ1-2 and V is TRBV7-2, with 8 bases lining up with TRBD1. Trimming took 9 bases from V and 7 from J; bases not matched to a gene: 7. The CDR3 extends over 12 amino acids. Looked up from germline, CDR1 is SGHTA and CDR2 is FQGNSA. The CDR3 sequence is CASGRDRGGYTF. CDR3 nucleotides: TGTGCCAGTGGGCGAGACAGGGGTGGCTACACCTTC.

The CDR3 is CASSLSGGGYGYTF. CDR3 nucleotide sequence: TGCGCCAGCAGCTTGTCAGGGGGTGGCTATGGCTACACCTTC. This sequence joins TRBV5-1 and TRBJ1-2; 7 bases fit TRBD1. The germline V gene has CDR1 SGHRS and CDR2 YFSETQ. There are 14 residues in the CDR3. Trimming cost V 1 base and J 4 bases; bases outside gene matches: 4.